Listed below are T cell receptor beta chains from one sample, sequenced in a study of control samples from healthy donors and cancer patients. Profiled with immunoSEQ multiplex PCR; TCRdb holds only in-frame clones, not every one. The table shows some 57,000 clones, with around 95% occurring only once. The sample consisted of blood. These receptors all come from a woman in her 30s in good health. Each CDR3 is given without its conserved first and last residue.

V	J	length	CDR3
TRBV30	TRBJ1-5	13	AWSEGYGSNQPQH
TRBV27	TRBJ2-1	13	ASSDDIRSYNEQF
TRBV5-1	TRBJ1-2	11	ASSFNADYGYT
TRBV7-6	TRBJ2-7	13	AGSLAGQGVGEQY
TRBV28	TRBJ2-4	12	ASTLPGLVNIQY
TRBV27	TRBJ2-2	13	ASSLSGSNTGELF
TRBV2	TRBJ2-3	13	ASSDLGQSADTQY
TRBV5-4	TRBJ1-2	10	ASRPQSSGYT
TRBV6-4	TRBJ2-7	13	ASSVGAGTPYEQY
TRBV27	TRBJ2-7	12	ATKGGGESYEQY
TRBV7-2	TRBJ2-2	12	ASSKGSNTGELF
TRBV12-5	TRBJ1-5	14	ASGLDGHAANQPQH
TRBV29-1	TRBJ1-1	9	SVGALGEAF
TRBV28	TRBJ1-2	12	ASNHPWAPGGYT
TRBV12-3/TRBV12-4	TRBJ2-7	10	ASSWTTYEQY
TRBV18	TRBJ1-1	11	ASSSGLNTEAF
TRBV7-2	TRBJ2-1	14	ASSLVWTGGGNEQF
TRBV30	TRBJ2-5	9	AWSTGETQY
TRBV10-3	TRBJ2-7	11	AISEEAGVEQY
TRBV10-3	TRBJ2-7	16	AISEDLSGGSGSYEQY
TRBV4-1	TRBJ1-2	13	ASSQGTGYGYGYT
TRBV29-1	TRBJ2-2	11	SVDRGRAGELF
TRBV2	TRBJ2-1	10	ASSVLGNEQF
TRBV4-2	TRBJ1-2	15	ASSQEGIRTGNYGYT
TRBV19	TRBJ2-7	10	ASRGGDYEQY
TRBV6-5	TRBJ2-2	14	ASSYRTSGRSGELF
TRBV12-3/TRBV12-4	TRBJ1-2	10	ASSRTEHGYT
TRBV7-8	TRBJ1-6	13	ASSRSGTGDSPLH
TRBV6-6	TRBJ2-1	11	ASTTAGVGEQF
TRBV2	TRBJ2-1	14	ASSEGPWEAENEQF
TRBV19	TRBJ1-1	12	ASSIVWGRTEAF
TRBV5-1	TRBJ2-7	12	ASSLEGQGDEQY
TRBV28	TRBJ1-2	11	ANSMGSGGGYT
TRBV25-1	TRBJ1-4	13	ASSAGTTTNEKLF
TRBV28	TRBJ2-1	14	ASSSSGTGLYNEQF
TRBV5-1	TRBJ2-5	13	ASSRLLADEETQY
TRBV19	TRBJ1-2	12	ASSKREWDYGYT
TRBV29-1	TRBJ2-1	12	SVQVGTDYNEQF
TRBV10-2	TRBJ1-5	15	ASSVRLVRGDSQPQH
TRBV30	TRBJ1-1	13	AWRRTGSGNTEAF
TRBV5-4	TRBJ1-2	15	ASRRLGTGRENDGYT